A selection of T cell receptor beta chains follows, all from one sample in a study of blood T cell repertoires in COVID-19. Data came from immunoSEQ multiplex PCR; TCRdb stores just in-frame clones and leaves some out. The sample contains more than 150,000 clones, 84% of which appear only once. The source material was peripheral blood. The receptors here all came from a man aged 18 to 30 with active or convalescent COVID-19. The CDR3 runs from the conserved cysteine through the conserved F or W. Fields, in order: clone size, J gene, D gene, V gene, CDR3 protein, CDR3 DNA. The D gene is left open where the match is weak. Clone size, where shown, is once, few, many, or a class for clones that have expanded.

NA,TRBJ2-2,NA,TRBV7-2,CASSLVLPANTGELFF,TGTGCCAGCAGCTTAGTTCTCCCGGCGAACACCGGGGAGCTGTTTTTT
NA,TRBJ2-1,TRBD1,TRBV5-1,CASSGGTGYNEQFF,TGCGCCAGCAGCGGGGGGACAGGGTACAATGAGCAGTTCTTC
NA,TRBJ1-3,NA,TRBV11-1,CASSLGGKAGNTIYF,TGTGCCAGCAGCTTAGGAGGGAAGGCTGGAAACACCATATATTTT
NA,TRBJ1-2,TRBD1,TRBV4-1,CASSQEEGAHGYTF,TGCGCCAGCAGCCAAGAGGAGGGGGCGCATGGCTACACCTTC
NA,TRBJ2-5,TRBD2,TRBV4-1,CASSTPPGTSGRAGETQYF,TGCGCCAGCAGCACACCACCCGGGACTAGCGGGAGGGCCGGAGAGACCCAGTACTTC
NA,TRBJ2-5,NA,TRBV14,CASSQRRVVGQETQYF,TGTGCCAGCAGCCAAAGACGGGTGGTAGGCCAAGAGACCCAGTACTTC
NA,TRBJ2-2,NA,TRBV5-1,CASSMSRDSGELFF,TGCGCCAGCAGCATGTCGAGGGATAGCGGGGAGCTGTTTTTT
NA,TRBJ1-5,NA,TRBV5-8,CASSVLQGDNQPQHF,TGTGCCAGCAGCGTATTACAGGGAGACAATCAGCCCCAGCATTTT
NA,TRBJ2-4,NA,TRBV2,CASSVGQGGVNIQYF,TGTGCCAGCAGTGTTGGACAGGGAGGGGTAAACATTCAGTACTTC
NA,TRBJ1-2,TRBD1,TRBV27,CASRTGLNGYTF,TGTGCCAGCCGGACAGGGCTGAATGGCTACACCTTC
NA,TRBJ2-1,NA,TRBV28,CASSQNRRSYNEQFF,TGTGCCAGCAGTCAAAACAGGCGATCCTACAATGAGCAGTTCTTC
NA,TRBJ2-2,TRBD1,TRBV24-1,CATSVAGTGIGELFF,TGTGCCACCAGTGTTGCCGGGACAGGGATCGGGGAGCTGTTTTTT
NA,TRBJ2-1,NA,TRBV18,CASSPSWALGNEQFF,TGTGCCAGCTCACCATCCTGGGCCCTTGGCAATGAGCAGTTCTTC
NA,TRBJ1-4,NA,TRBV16,CASSLRPGVDEKLFF,TGTGCCAGCAGCCTCAGGCCGGGGGTGGATGAAAAACTGTTTTTT
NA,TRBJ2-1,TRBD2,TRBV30,CAWSTGLASEQFF,TGTGCCTGGAGTACGGGACTAGCGAGTGAGCAGTTCTTC
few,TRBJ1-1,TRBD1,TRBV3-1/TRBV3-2,CASSLGTGGQGTEAFF,TGTGCCAGCAGCTTGGGGACAGGGGGACAGGGCACTGAAGCTTTCTTT
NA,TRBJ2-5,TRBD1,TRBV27,CASSFGQGRFQETQYF,TGTGCCAGCAGTTTCGGACAGGGGCGGTTTCAAGAGACCCAGTACTTC
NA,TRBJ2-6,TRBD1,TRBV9,CASSVTGTGPSGANVLTF,TGTGCCAGCAGCGTTACCGGGACAGGGCCATCTGGGGCCAACGTCCTGACTTTC
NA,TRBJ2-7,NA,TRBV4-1,CASSQVRTHEQYF,TGCGCCAGCAGCCAAGTTAGAACCCACGAGCAGTACTTC
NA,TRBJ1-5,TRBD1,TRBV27,CASSADRGSNQPQHF,TGTGCCAGCAGTGCGGACAGGGGAAGCAATCAGCCCCAGCATTTT
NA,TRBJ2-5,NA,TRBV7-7,CASSLAPGQGGGETQYF,TGTGCCAGCAGCTTAGCGCCGGGACAGGGCGGGGGGGAGACCCAGTACTTC
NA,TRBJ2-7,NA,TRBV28,CASLQGGYEQYF,TGTGCCAGCCTCCAAGGGGGATACGAGCAGTACTTC
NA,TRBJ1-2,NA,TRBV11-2,CASSREGGHYGYTF,TGTGCCAGCAGCCGGGAGGGGGGTCACTATGGCTACACCTTC
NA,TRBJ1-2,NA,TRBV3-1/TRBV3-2,CASSTSGGGYGYTF,TGTGCCAGCAGTACTTCTGGGGGCGGCTATGGCTACACCTTC
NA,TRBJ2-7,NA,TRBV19,CASSIRQNTGEQYF,TGTGCCAGTAGTATCCGACAGAACACGGGCGAGCAGTACTTC
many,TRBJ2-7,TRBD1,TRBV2,CASRGQGIYEQYF,TGTGCCAGCAGGGGACAGGGAATCTACGAGCAGTACTTC
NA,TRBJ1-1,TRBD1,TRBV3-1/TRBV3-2,CASSFGDRVTTEAFF,TGTGCCAGCAGCTTCGGGGACAGGGTAACCACTGAAGCTTTCTTT
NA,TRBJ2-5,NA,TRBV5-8,CARGKRGLPQETQYF,TGTGCCAGAGGAAAACGGGGTCTCCCCCAAGAGACCCAGTACTTC
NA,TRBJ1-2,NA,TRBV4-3,CASSQDLGGEGYTF,TGCGCCAGCAGCCAAGATCTTGGGGGGGAAGGCTACACCTTC
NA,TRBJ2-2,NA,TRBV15,CATSNRETGELFF,TGTGCCACCAGCAACCGGGAGACTGGGGAGCTGTTTTTT
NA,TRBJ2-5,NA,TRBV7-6,CASSRYARGSETQYF,TGTGCCAGCAGCCGATATGCCAGGGGCTCGGAGACCCAGTACTTC
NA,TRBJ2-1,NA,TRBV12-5,CASAPLGGNEQFF,TGTGCTAGTGCCCCTCTAGGGGGCAATGAGCAGTTCTTC
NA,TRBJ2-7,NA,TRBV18,CASSPQGGYEQYF,TGTGCCAGCTCACCGCAGGGTGGCTACGAGCAGTACTTC
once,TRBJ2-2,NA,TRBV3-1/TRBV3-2,CASSQPHLIALGTGELFF,TGTGCCAGCAGCCAGCCCCACTTAATAGCGCTAGGTACCGGGGAGCTGTTTTTT
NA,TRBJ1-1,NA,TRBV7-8,CASSLDALSGAPEAFF,TGTGCCAGCAGCTTAGATGCTTTGTCAGGGGCCCCTGAAGCTTTCTTT
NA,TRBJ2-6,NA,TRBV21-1,CASSKSPFDRPSLRSGANVLTF,TGTGCCAGCAGCAAATCCCCTTTCGACAGGCCCAGCCTCCGCTCTGGGGCCAACGTCCTGACTTTC